Sequencing of this T cell receptor beta chain was carried out in a study of graft-versus-host responses after intestinal transplantation. Study details: Recipients obtained multivisceral, liver-intestinal, or isolated intestinal transplants. Among the recipients, all got anti-thymocyte globulin induction and then tacrolimus and steroids for around 3 years. Notes on the study in general: Detected in recipient marrow were GvH clones, some of which were first observed in ileum or blood. Peak GvH clone levels in circulation were associated with early post-transplant HvG declines.

Sequencing used immunoSEQ multiplex PCR; TCRdb keeps in-frame clones, though not all of them. The sample lists over 60,000 clones, 75% to 90% occurring once. Grafts had their tissue processed, releasing intraepithelial and lamina propria lymphocytes. CDR1 is MNHNY, CDR2 SVGAGI, per germline (reference sequence). The CDR3 has 12 amino acids. With 8 bases removed from V and 7 bases from J, the gap between germline ends came to 11 bases. This clone was recorded once. Antigen specificity is unknown. Sample: ileum tissue, taken 350 to 400 days after transplant. This TCR was recovered from a human patient who received an intestinal transplant, so some T cells may come from the graft donor. The rearrangement uses TRBV6-6 and TRBJ1-4; possibly TRBD1 for D (5 bases). Here the CDR3 DNA reads TGTGCCAGCGGGGGGAGGTCTGAAAAACTGTTTTTT. This codes for CASGGRSEKLFF.